The 25 T cell receptor beta chains reported below all come from one sample, sequenced in a study of neurological immune-mediated disorders. TCRdb analysed the 5' RACE reads with MiXCR anew, one entry per CDR3 protein. Among roughly 57,000 distinct CDR3 sequences listed, 20% to 30% were seen once. Time point in this sample: technical triplicate 2. The source material was PBMCs. These receptors all stem from a man aged 55 to 70 with HTLV-1-associated myelopathy (HAM/TSP).

This clonotype has a count of ten or more. This chain uses TRBV12-3 or TRBV12-4 with TRBJ2-3; a possible D gene is TRBD2 (6 bases). Trimming left V 0 bases short and J 2 bases short, with 9 bases between. The CDR3 runs 15 residues. The CDR3 nucleotides read TGTGCCAGCAGTTTAGCGGGAGGTTTCACAGATACGCAGTATTTT. Its protein product is CASSLAGGFTDTQYF.

In its sample, this clonotype was seen many times. The V call is TRBV5-1, the J call TRBJ2-5; no clear D. Germline CDR1 SGHRS, CDR2 YFSETQ. This CDR3 region has 15 residues. Trimming removed 0 bases from V and 5 bases from J, with 14 bases in between. CDR3 amino acids: CASSLAGSVDETQYF. CDR3 sequence (DNA): TGCGCCAGCAGCTTGGCCGGGTCGGTAGATGAGACCCAGTACTTC.

This clonotype has just one count. The V call is TRBV5-1, the J call TRBJ2-2, with 7 positions matching TRBD1. The germline CDR1 and CDR2 sequences are SGHRS and YFSETQ. V lost 0 bases, J lost 5 bases, and 4 bases stayed unmatched. The CDR3 is 15 amino acids. The CDR3 DNA reads as TGCGCCAGCAGCTTGGTCACAGGGGATACCGGGGAGCTGTTTTTT. Residues: CASSLVTGDTGELFF.

This clonotype was seen many times. The chain employs TRBV6-5 and TRBJ2-3; perhaps TRBD2 as D (5 bases). The V end was cut by 5 bases, the J end by 3 bases, with 27 bases between. Per the germline V gene, CDR1 is MNHEY and CDR2 is SVGAGI. The CDR3 runs 19 residues. CDR3 nucleotides: TGTGCCAGCAGTCCCTCCCCTGGTTGGGAGCCTGGCCCTACAGATACGCAGTATTTT. Translation: CASSPSPGWEPGPTDTQYF.

This clonotype showed up many times. The rearrangement uses TRBV20-1 and TRBJ2-1; 7 bases match TRBD2. The CDR3 spans 13 residues. Germline-derived CDR1 and CDR2 are DFQATT and SNEGSKA (reference sequence). V shed 6 bases, J shed 8 bases, and the junction held 10 bases outside the gene matches. The CDR3 region has the DNA TGCAGTGCAGAAGGGCGGGAGTTAGATGAGCAGTTCTTC. As protein: CSAEGRELDEQFF.

This clonotype occurred a few times. In nucleotides, the CDR3 is TGTGCCATCAGTGATAACCCCCAGAGCTCCTACGAGCAGTACTTC. Its translation is CAISDNPQSSYEQYF. The chain uses TRBV10-3 and TRBJ2-7; D unclear. Trimming removed 3 bases at V and 0 bases at J, with 12 bases between. This CDR3 is 15 amino acids long. In germline, CDR1 is ENHRY, CDR2 SYGVKD.

Many counts were recorded for this clonotype. V gene TRBV5-1 combines with J gene TRBJ2-3; 10 bases agree with TRBD1. CDR1 SGHRS and CDR2 YFSETQ come from the germline V gene. V lost 2 bases and J lost 3; bases outside the gene matches: 6. The CDR3 loop spans 16 amino acids. The DNA of the CDR3 is TGCGCCAGCAGCTTCAGTAGGACAGGGGGAACAGATACGCAGTATTTT. Encoded protein: CASSFSRTGGTDTQYF.

This clonotype appeared many times. The rearrangement uses TRBV27 and TRBJ2-1; tentatively, D is TRBD1 (6 bases). Per germline, CDR1 MNHEY and CDR2 SMNVEV (reference sequence). The length of the CDR3 is 13 residues. The V gene lost 5 bases and the J gene lost 6 bases, with 11 bases spanning the gap. CDR3 region: CASSLQGTNEQFF. DNA of the CDR3: TGTGCCAGCAGTCTACAGGGTACCAATGAGCAGTTCTTC.

At least ten counts were recorded for this clonotype. V usage is TRBV20-1 and J usage is TRBJ2-7, with 11 bases that match TRBD2. This CDR3 region has 13 residues. Per the germline V gene, CDR1 is DFQATT and CDR2 is SNEGSKA (reference sequence). V was clipped by 6 bases and J by 3 bases; unmatched bases: 4. The CDR3 DNA is TGCAGTGCAACCGGGACTAGCGGCTACGAGCAGTACTTC. Its translation is CSATGTSGYEQYF.

The chain carries TRBV20-1 and TRBJ1-4; D is undetermined. Trimming shortened V by 6 bases and J by 8 bases, and 22 bases separated the two germline ends. The CDR3 runs 15 residues. Germline lookup yields CDR1 DFQATT and CDR2 SNEGSKA (reference sequence). DNA for the CDR3: TGCAGTGCGCTAACCCCGGGTGTGGTTTCGGAAAAACTGTTTTTT. Amino acid sequence: CSALTPGVVSEKLFF.

The chain carries TRBV20-1 and TRBJ2-7; 7 bases line up with TRBD1. This CDR3 has 16 amino acids. The junction had 12 bases not matched to a gene; V was cut back by 2 bases and J by 2 bases. The germline V gene has CDR1 DFQATT and CDR2 SNEGSKA (reference sequence). The CDR3 DNA follows: TGCAGTGCTAGATCGCGTCTGACAGGGTTCCCCTACGAGCAGTACTTC. Translating it yields CSARSRLTGFPYEQYF.

This clonotype has a count of ten or more. This chain links TRBV2 with TRBJ2-7; a weak D match, TRBD1 (5 bases). The CDR3 totals 15 residues. The germline CDR1 and CDR2 sequences are SNHLY and FYNNEI. Trimming took 8 bases from V and 6 from J, leaving 23 bases between them. CDR3 in DNA: TGTGCCAGCGCGGTGTTGGTGGGCCCCACAGGCGAGCAGTACTTC. Protein: CASAVLVGPTGEQYF.

This clonotype was detected only a few times. The V call is TRBV3-1, the J call TRBJ2-7; D is tentatively TRBD1 or TRBD2 (5 bases each). The germline CDR1 and CDR2 sequences are LGHDT and YNNKEL (reference sequence). The CDR3 runs 16 residues. Trimming pared 5 bases from V and 2 bases from J, leaving 19 bases between. CDR3 sequence: CASSSKPGRTAYEQYF. The CDR3 DNA sequence: TGTGCCAGCAGCTCCAAACCGGGACGGACGGCCTACGAGCAGTACTTC.

This clonotype was seen only a few times. The CDR3 protein is CSVGTTDEQYF. The DNA of the CDR3 is TGCAGCGTTGGGACAACGGACGAGCAGTACTTC. The chain joins TRBV29-1 to TRBJ2-7, with D maybe TRBD1 (5 bases). CDR3 length equals 11 residues. Trimming removed 4 bases at V and 5 bases at J, with 9 bases between. The germline V gene encodes CDR1 SQVTM and CDR2 ANQGSEA.

This clonotype was seen ten or more times. The rearrangement joins TRBV3-1 to TRBJ2-3, with 12 bases that match TRBD2. CDR1 is LGHDT and CDR2 is YNNKEL in the germline V gene (reference sequence). The CDR3 length is 17 residues. Trimming cost V 1 base and J 5 bases; bases outside gene matches: 7. The CDR3 DNA sequence: TGTGCCAGCAGCCAAGCCGACTCGGGACTAGCGGGAGATACGCAGTATTTT. This codes for CASSQADSGLAGDTQYF.

This clonotype has ten or more counts. The V gene is TRBV6-1, the J gene TRBJ2-2, with 14 bases identical to TRBD2. Germline V gene sequence: CDR1 MNHNS, CDR2 SASEGT. V lost 8 bases and J lost 1; bases outside the gene matches: 6. The CDR3 is 17 residues long. The CDR3 sequence: CASRRTSGRMNTGELFF. The DNA for the CDR3 is TGTGCCAGCCGCCGGACTAGCGGGAGGATGAACACCGGGGAGCTGTTTTTT.

This clonotype turned up a few times. The chain has TRBV18 and TRBJ2-7, with 10 bases identical to TRBD1. Germline CDR1 and CDR2: KGHSH and LQKENI. V dropped 2 bases and J dropped 5; count of bases not matched to a gene: 18. The CDR3 length is 19 residues. Written as DNA, the CDR3 is TGTGCCAGCTCACCATTCGGGTCCTACACCGGGACAGGGGCAAACGAGCAGTACTTC. Translated: CASSPFGSYTGTGANEQYF.

This chain links TRBV4-1 with TRBJ2-6; D gene unclear. The CDR3 spans 16 residues. Trimming left V 8 bases short and J 3 bases short, with 17 bases between. Germline CDR1 and CDR2: MGHRA and YSYEKL. The CDR3 DNA is TGCGCCAGCCAAGATGTAAGGAATCGTGGGGCCAACGTCCTGACTTTC. Protein product: CASQDVRNRGANVLTF.

This clonotype was seen repeatedly, ten times or more. The rearrangement links TRBV5-1 to TRBJ1-5; 7 bases map to TRBD1. V dropped 0 bases and J dropped 4; count of bases not matched to a gene: 4. Germline CDR1 reads SGHRS; CDR2 reads YFSETQ. The CDR3 is made up of 15 amino acids. The CDR3 DNA reads TGCGCCAGCAGCTTGGGACAGGGATTAAATCAGCCCCAGCATTTT. This encodes CASSLGQGLNQPQHF.

There are many counts of this clonotype. One junction end does not reproduce the germline sequence, and a read error may be involved. The CDR3, as DNA: TGCGCCAGCAGAATATCAGATGGGAACCCTGAAGCTTTCTTT. It specifies CASRISDGNPEAFF. The chain has TRBV5-1 and TRBJ1-1; D is ambiguous. Germline CDR1 is SGHRS and CDR2 is YFSETQ. The CDR3 covers 14 residues. Full variable domain (missing parts from reference TRBV5-1 and TRBJ1-1): KAGVTQTPRYLIKTRGQQVTLSCSPISGHRSVSWYQQTPGQGLQFLFEYFSETQRNKGNFPGRFSGRQFSNSRSEMNVSTLELGDSALYLCASRISDGNPEAFFGQGTRLTVV.

The table lists this clonotype with many counts. The chain carries TRBV6-5 and TRBJ1-1; a possible D gene is TRBD1 (6 bases). CDR3 length equals 12 residues. The V gene's germline CDR1 is MNHEY and CDR2 SVGAGI. V was clipped by 11 bases and J by 3 bases, with 13 bases between them. Written as DNA, the CDR3 is TGTGCCGGGACATTAATGGACACTGAAGCTTTCTTT. Translation: CAGTLMDTEAFF.

The genes are TRBV7-6 and TRBJ2-7, with TRBD1 matching over 8 bases. Germline V gene data show CDR1 as SGHVS and CDR2 as FNYEAQ. V was clipped by 0 bases and J by 3 bases; unmatched bases: 4. The CDR3 has 15 amino acids. This CDR3 is CASSLAPGQVYEQYF. DNA of the CDR3: TGTGCCAGCAGCTTAGCGCCGGGACAGGTCTACGAGCAGTACTTC.

This clonotype has a count of ten or more. V and J are TRBV20-1 and TRBJ2-1; D assignment may be TRBD1 or TRBD2 (5 bases each). CDR1 DFQATT and CDR2 SNEGSKA come from the germline V gene (reference sequence). This CDR3 region has 14 residues. V was cut by 6 bases and J by 2 bases, with 14 bases left in between. The CDR3 is CSAQEGRAYNEQFF. The CDR3 DNA reads as TGCAGTGCCCAAGAGGGGCGGGCCTACAATGAGCAGTTCTTC.

The chain links TRBV7-9 to TRBJ1-1; D unresolved. The V and J ends lost 0 bases and 10 bases respectively, with 12 bases between them. Germline assignment: CDR1 SEHNR and CDR2 FQNEAQ (reference sequence). This CDR3 has 13 amino acids. CDR3 DNA: TGTGCCAGCAGCTTAGCCGGAGAGGACGGAGCTTTCTTT. It translates to CASSLAGEDGAFF.

This clonotype was recorded many times. The J gene is TRBJ2-7, the V gene TRBV5-6, with D uncertain. The CDR3 length is 11 residues. CDR1 is SGHDT and CDR2 is YYEEEE in the germline V gene. Trimming stripped 5 bases from V and 0 bases from J, with 3 bases between. CDR3 region: CASSTSYEQYF. Here the CDR3 DNA reads TGTGCCAGCAGTACCTCCTACGAGCAGTACTTC.